The next 10 T cell receptor beta chains were all read from a single sample in a study of shared T cell receptors in the human thymus. Sequencing used immunoSEQ multiplex PCR; TCRdb keeps in-frame clones, though not all of them. The sample comprises 630,000 or so clones, around 87% of which are singletons, and roughly 0.0094% rests with the top ten. This sample also belongs to another study, concerning human thymus T cells.

Sequenced sample: thymocytes. The receptors originated from a boy in the first two years of life with a congenital heart defect.

The V gene is TRBV4-1, the J gene TRBJ2-5; no clear D gene. CDR3 size: 13 residues. V lost 11 bases, J lost 1 base, and 14 bases lay in between. Germline V gives CDR1 MGHRA, CDR2 YSYEKL. The CDR3 nucleotides read TGCGCCGGCCGCTCGGGTGCCCAAGAGACCCAGTACTTC. Amino acids: CAGRSGAQETQYF.

As regards this clone: The sample contains more than one DNA sequence encoding this CDR3. This rearrangement joins TRBV6-5 to TRBJ1-5; TRBD1 matches at 9 bases. The junction had 3 bases not matched to a gene; V was cut back by 5 bases and J by 4 bases. This CDR3 has 14 amino acids. Germline V CDR1 and CDR2: MNHEY, SVGAGI. The CDR3 bases are TGTGCCAGCAGTACGGGACAGGGTAATCAGCCCCAGCATTTT. This translates into CASSTGQGNQPQHF.

The V gene is TRBV28, the J gene TRBJ2-2; a possible D gene is TRBD2 (5 bases). CDR1 is MDHEN and CDR2 is SYDVKM in the germline V gene. This CDR3 spans 14 amino acids. V dropped 6 bases and J dropped 5 bases, with 13 bases sitting between them. Here the CDR3 DNA reads TGTGCCAGCAGCGGGCTAGCCGGGACCGGGGAGCTGTTTTTT. Protein: CASSGLAGTGELFF.

The V gene is TRBV20-1, the J gene TRBJ2-1; possibly TRBD1 for D (5 bases). CDR3 size: 11 residues. V shed 6 bases and J shed 8 bases, with 11 bases lying between them. CDR1 is DFQATT, CDR2 SNEGSKA, per germline (reference sequence). CDR3 in DNA: TGCAGTGCAGGAGACAGAGATGAGCAGTTCTTC. Residues: CSAGDRDEQFF.

This rearrangement joins TRBV5-6 to TRBJ2-7; 7 bases match TRBD1. The CDR3 runs to 18 residues. The germline V gene encodes CDR1 SGHDT and CDR2 YYEEEE. Trimming at V came to 1 base and at J to 5 bases, leaving 18 bases not matched to a gene. The CDR3 sequence: CASSLSEGGAHDGHEQYF. CDR3 nucleotides: TGTGCCAGCAGCTTGTCCGAAGGGGGCGCTCACGACGGCCACGAGCAGTACTTC.

This rearrangement joins TRBV7-2 to TRBJ2-7; 7 nucleotides agree with TRBD1. This CDR3 region has 14 residues. Trimming at V came to 1 base and at J to 3 bases, leaving 3 bases not matched to a gene. Germline values: CDR1 SGHTA, CDR2 FQGNSA. The DNA of the CDR3 is TGTGCCAGCAGCTTAGAGGGACAGTGCTACGAGCAGTACTTC. This codes for CASSLEGQCYEQYF. Together with reference TRBV7-2 and TRBJ2-7, the CDR3 gives the full variable domain: GAGVSQSPSNKVTEKGKDVELRCDPISGHTALYWYRQSLGQGLEFLIYFQGNSAPDKSGLPSDRFSAERTGGSVSTLTIQRTQQEDSAVYLCASSLEGQCYEQYFGPGTRLTVT.

The V gene is TRBV13, the J gene TRBJ2-7, with D possibly matching TRBD2 (5 bases). CDR1 is PRHDT, CDR2 FYEKMQ, per germline (reference sequence). The CDR3 length is 14 residues. Trimming cost V 5 bases and J 2 bases, with 13 bases left between them. The CDR3 is CASSLSGSPYEQYF. The CDR3 DNA sequence: TGTGCCAGCAGCCTCTCGGGGAGTCCCTACGAGCAGTACTTC.

In DNA, the CDR3 is TGTGCCAGCAGTTACTCCCCCCCGGACAACGAAGAAAAACTGTTTTTT. It encodes CASSYSPPDNEEKLFF. The rearrangement links TRBV6-5 to TRBJ1-4; D is perhaps TRBD1 (5 bases). The CDR3 is 16 amino acids. Looked up from germline, CDR1 is MNHEY and CDR2 is SVGAGI. The ends were cut back, 0 bases at V and 8 bases at J, with 16 bases in the middle.

This clone appeared once. CDR3 sequence reads: CASSPTGGGNSPLHF. The DNA for the CDR3 is TGCGCCAGCAGCCCTACGGGGGGAGGGAATTCACCCCTCCACTTT. This rearrangement joins TRBV4-1 to TRBJ1-6; a possible D gene is TRBD1 (5 bases). The V gene lost 4 bases and the J gene lost 7 bases, with 14 bases spanning the gap. The CDR3 runs to 15 residues. CDR1 and CDR2 from the germline V gene are MGHRA and YSYEKL.

The chain is built from TRBV12-2 and TRBJ2-7; the D segment call TRBD1 is taken from the table without a DNA check. TRBV12-2 is annotated as a pseudogene. The CDR3 consists of 16 residues. This chain's CDR3 is CASRLKTYRGSSEQYF. The CDR3 DNA follows: TGTGCAAGTCGCCTGAAGACGTACAGGGGTTCGAGCGAGCAGTACTTC.